This T cell receptor beta chain was profiled in a study of PD-1 blockade in classical Hodgkin lymphoma. A word on this clone: No antigen is known for it.

Study-wide points: The authors have not defined what causes the repertoire differences, possibly disease activity or prior therapy.

All patients experienced relapse after autologous stem cell transplantation, and brentuximab vedotin exposure was variable. The data were produced by immunoSEQ multiplex PCR, yet TCRdb's version contains in-frame clones alone and is incomplete. This sample has roughly 140,000 clones, with about 78% found just once. This clonotype originated in a human donor with classical Hodgkin lymphoma. The sample consisted of peripheral blood mononuclear cells (PBMCs), taken before the second cycle of nivolumab.

The CDR3 DNA follows: TGTGCCAGTTTCGGACAGTCAGAGGCGTATGGCTACACCTTC. Translated, it gives CASFGQSEAYGYTF. This sequence joins TRBV19 and TRBJ1-2, with D perhaps TRBD1 (6 bases). The CDR3 is 14 amino acids. The germline V and J ends were trimmed by 8 bases and 5 bases, with 18 bases remaining between them. Germline CDR1 is LNHDA and CDR2 is SQIVND (reference sequence).